This entry is about one T cell receptor (beta chain). Antigen unknown. The entry originates in a study of vaccination and CD4 T cells after COVID-19. Regarding treatment: approximately nine-day PBMC culture with coronavirus spike peptide pools or control peptides (ViraFEST assay). Sequenced with the Oncomine TCR Beta short-read assay was DNA taken from cultured CD4+ T cells. One entry per CDR3 protein, called by TCRdb with MiXCR from the PCR reads. Altogether about 19,000 distinct CDR3 sequences are present, around half being singletons, with the ten largest covering roughly 2.6%. The CDR3 has 14 residues. The V and J ends lost 4 bases and 2 bases respectively, with 12 bases between them. The germline gives CDR1 SGHDT, CDR2 YYEEEE.

This TCR derives from a human donor who had recovered from COVID-19. Material: CD4+ T cells from blood, cultured in vitro, obtained after SARS-CoV-2 vaccination. The chain has TRBV5-6 and TRBJ1-2; no definite D call. Here the CDR3 reads CASSAQALNYGYTF. The CDR3 nucleotides are TGTGCCAGCAGCGCGCAGGCCCTAAACTATGGCTACACCTTC.